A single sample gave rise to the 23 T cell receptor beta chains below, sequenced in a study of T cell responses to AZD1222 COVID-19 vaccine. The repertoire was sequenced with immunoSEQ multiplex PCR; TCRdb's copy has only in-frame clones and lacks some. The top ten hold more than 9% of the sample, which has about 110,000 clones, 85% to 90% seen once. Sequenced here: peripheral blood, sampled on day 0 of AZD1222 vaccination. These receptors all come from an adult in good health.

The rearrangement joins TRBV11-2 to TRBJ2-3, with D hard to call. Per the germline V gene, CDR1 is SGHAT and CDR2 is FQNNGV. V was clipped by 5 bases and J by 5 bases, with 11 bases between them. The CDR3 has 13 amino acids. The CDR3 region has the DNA TGTGCCAGCAGCACTTACGTTGTAGATACGCAGTATTTT. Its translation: CASSTYVVDTQYF.

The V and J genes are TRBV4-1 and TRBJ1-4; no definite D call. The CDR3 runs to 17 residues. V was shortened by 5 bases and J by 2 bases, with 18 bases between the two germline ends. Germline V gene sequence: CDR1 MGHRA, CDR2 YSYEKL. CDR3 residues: CASSLYSLANTNEKLFF. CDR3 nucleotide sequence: TGCGCCAGCAGCTTGTACAGCCTCGCGAATACTAATGAAAAACTGTTTTTT.

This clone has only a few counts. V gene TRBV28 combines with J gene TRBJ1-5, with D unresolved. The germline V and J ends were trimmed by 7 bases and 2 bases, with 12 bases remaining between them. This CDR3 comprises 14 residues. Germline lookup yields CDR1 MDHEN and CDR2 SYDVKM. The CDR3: CASTSGPRNQPQHF. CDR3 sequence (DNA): TGTGCCAGCACTTCGGGTCCCCGCAATCAGCCCCAGCATTTT.

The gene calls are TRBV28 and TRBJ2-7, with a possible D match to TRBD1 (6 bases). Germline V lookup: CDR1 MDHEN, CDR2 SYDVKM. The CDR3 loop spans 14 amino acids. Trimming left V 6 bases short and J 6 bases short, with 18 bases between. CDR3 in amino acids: CASSQGHSLREQYF. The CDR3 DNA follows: TGTGCCAGCAGCCAGGGACACTCCCTACGCGAGCAGTACTTC.

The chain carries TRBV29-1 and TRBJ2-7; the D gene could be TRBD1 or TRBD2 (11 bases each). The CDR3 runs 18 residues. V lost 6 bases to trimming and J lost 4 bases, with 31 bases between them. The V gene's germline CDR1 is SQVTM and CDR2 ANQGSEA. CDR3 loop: CSVDRGRLAGGIGYEQYF. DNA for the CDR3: TGCAGCGTGGACAGGGGGCGTCTAGCGGGAGGAATAGGGTACGAGCAGTACTTC.

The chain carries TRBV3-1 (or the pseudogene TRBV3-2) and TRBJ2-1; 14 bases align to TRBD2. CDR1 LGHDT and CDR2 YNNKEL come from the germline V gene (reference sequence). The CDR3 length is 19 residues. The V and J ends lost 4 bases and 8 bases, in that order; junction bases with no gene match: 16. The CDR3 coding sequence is TGTGCCAGCAGCCCACCGACTAGCGGGAGGGCAGTGGGTCTGGATGAGCAGTTCTTC. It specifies CASSPPTSGRAVGLDEQFF.

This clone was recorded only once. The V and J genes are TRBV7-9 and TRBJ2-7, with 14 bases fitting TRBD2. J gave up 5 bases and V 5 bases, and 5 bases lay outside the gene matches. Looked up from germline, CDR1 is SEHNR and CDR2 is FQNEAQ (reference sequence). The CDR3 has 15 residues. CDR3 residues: CASSQGLAGVDEQYF. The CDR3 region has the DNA TGTGCCAGCAGCCAGGGACTAGCGGGAGTGGACGAGCAGTACTTC. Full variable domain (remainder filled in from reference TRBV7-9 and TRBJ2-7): DTGVSQNPRHKITKRGQNVTFRCDPISEHNRLYWYRQTLGQGPEFLTYFQNEAQLEKSRLLSDRFSAERPKGSFSTLEIQRTEQGDSAMYLCASSQGLAGVDEQYFGPGTRLTVT.

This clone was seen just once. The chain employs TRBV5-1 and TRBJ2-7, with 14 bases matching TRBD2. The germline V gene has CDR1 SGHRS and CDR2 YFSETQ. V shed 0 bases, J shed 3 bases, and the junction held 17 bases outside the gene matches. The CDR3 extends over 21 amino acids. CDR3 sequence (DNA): TGCGCCAGCAGCTTGGACCCCCCGGGACTAGCGGGAGCACCCAGGGGCTACGAGCAGTACTTC. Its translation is CASSLDPPGLAGAPRGYEQYF.

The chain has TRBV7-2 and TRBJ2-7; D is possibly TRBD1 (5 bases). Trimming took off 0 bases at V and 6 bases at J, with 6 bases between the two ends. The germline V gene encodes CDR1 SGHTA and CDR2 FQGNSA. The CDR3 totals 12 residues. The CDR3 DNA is TGTGCCAGCAGCTTAGCGCAGGGCGAGCAGTACTTC. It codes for CASSLAQGEQYF.

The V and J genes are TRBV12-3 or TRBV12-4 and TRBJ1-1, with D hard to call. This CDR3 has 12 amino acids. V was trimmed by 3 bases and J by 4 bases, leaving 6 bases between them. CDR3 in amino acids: CASSFDSTEAFF. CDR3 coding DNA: TGTGCCAGCAGTTTTGATTCCACTGAAGCTTTCTTT.

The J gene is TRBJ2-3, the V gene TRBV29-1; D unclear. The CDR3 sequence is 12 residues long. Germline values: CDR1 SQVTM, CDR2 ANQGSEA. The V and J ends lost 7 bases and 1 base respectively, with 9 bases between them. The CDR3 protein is CSAEAGTDTQYF. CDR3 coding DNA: TGCAGCGCAGAGGCTGGCACAGATACGCAGTATTTT.

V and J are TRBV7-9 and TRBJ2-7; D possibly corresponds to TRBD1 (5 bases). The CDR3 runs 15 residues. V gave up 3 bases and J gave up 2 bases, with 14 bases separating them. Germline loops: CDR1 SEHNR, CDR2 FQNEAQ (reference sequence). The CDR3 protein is CASSFVLDSTYEQYF. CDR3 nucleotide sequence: TGTGCCAGCAGCTTCGTTCTCGACAGCACCTACGAGCAGTACTTC.

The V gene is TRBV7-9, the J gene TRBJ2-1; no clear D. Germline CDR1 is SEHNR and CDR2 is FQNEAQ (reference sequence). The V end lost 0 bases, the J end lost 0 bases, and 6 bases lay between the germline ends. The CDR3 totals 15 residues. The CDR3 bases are TGTGCCAGCAGCTTAGCGAGCAGCTCCTACAATGAGCAGTTCTTC. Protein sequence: CASSLASSSYNEQFF.

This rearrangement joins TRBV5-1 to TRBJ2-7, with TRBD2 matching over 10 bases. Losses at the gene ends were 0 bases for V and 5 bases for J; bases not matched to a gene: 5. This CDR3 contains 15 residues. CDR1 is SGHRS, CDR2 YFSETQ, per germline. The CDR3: CASSLEPSGSDEQYF. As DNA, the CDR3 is TGCGCCAGCAGCTTGGAACCTAGCGGGAGTGACGAGCAGTACTTC.

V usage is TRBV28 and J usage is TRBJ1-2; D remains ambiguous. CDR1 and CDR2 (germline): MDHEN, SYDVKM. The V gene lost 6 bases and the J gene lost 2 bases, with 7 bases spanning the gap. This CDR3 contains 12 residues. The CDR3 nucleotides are TGTGCCAGCAGCACTAGAAACTATGGCTACACCTTC. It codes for CASSTRNYGYTF.

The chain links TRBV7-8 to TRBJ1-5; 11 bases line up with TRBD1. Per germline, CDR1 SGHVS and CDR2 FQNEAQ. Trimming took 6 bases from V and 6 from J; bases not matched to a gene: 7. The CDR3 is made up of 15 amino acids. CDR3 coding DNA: TGTGCCAGCAGTAGAGGACAGGGGGCGATTCAGCCCCAGCATTTT. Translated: CASSRGQGAIQPQHF.

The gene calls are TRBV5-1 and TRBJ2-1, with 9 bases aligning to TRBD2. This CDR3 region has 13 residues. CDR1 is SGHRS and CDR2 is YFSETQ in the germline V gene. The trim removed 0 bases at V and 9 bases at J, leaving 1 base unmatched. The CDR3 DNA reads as TGCGCCAGCAGCTTGGCAGCGGGAGGTGAGCAGTTCTTC. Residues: CASSLAAGGEQFF.

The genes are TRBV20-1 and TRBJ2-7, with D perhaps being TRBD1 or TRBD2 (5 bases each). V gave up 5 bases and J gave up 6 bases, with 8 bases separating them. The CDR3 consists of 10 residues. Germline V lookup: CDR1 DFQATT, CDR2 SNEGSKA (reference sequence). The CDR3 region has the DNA TGCAGTGCTGGGGGTGGCGAGCAGTACTTC. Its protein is CSAGGGEQYF.

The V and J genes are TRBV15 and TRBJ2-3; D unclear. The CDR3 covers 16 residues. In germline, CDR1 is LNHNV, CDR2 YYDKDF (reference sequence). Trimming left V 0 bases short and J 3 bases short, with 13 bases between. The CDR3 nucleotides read TGTGCCACCAGCAGAGATCTTTGGGTGGAAACAGATACGCAGTATTTT. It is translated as CATSRDLWVETDTQYF.

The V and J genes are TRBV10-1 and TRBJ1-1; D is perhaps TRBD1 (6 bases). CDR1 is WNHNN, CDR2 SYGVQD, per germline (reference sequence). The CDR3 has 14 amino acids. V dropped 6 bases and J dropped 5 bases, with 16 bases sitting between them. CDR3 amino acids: CASSPQGLRTEAFF. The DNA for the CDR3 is TGCGCCAGCAGCCCACAGGGATTGAGGACTGAAGCTTTCTTT.

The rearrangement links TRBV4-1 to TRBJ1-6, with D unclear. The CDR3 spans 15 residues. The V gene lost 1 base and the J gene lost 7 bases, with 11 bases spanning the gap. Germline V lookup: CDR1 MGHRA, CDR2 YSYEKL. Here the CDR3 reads CASSQVKGGNSPLHF. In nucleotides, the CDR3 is TGCGCCAGCAGCCAAGTAAAGGGAGGAAATTCACCCCTCCACTTT.

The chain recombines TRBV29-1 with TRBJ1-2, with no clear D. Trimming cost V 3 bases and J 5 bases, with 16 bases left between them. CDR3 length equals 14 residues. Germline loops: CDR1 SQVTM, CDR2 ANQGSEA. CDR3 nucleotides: TGCAGCGTTGACAACAAACGGGGTATATATGGCTACACCTTC. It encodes CSVDNKRGIYGYTF. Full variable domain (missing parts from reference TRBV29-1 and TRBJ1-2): SAVISQKPSRDICQRGTSLTIQCQVDSQVTMMFWYRQQPGQSLTLIATANQGSEATYESGFVIDKFPISRPNLTFSTLTVSNMSPEDSSIYLCSVDNKRGIYGYTFGSGTRLTVV.

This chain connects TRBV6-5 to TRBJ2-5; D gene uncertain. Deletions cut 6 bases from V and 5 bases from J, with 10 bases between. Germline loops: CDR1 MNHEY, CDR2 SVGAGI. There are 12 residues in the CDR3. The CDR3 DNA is TGTGCCAGCAGACAAGCCGGGGAGACCCAGTACTTC. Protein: CASRQAGETQYF.